The text below deals with one T cell receptor beta chain. Its antigen is undetermined. TCRdb used MiXCR to reprocess the RT-PCR reads, holding one entry per CDR3 protein. This repertoire shows 300,000 to 350,000 distinct CDR3 sequences, 21% found once; its top ten account for approximately 10%. These data come from a study of response to subunit inactivated influenza vaccine. Whole-study findings and limits: The authors suggested that few new T cells are recruited per seasonal influenza vaccination.

The CDR3 is 15 amino acids. After removal of 5 bases from V and 3 bases from J, the junction contained 9 bases not matched to a gene. Germline V lookup: CDR1 SGHRS, CDR2 YFSETQ. This clonotype was obtained from a man aged 45 to 75 who received an inactivated influenza vaccine. The specimen was PBMCs from blood, collected approximately 22 months after vaccination. This sequence joins TRBV5-1 and TRBJ2-7; 9 bases line up with TRBD1. The CDR3 DNA is TGCGCCAGCAGTTCTGGACAGGGGCGATACTACGAGCAGTACTTC. This codes for CASSSGQGRYYEQYF.